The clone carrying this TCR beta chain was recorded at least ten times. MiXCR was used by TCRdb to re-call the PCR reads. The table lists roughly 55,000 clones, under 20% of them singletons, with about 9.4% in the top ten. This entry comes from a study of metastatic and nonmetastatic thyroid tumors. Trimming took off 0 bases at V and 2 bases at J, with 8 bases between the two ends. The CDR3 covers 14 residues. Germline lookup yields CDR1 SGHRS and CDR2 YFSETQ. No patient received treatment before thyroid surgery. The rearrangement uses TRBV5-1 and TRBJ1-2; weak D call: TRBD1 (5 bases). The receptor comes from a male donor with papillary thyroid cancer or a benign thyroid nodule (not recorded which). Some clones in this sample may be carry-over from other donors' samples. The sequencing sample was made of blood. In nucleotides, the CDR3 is TGCGCCAGCAGCTTGGTGGGGGAAAACTATGGCTACACCTTC. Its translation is CASSLVGENYGYTF. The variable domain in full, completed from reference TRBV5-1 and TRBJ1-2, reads KAGVTQTPRYLIKTRGQQVTLSCSPISGHRSVSWYQQTPGQGLQFLFEYFSETQRNKGNFPGRFSGRQFSNSRSEMNVSTLELGDSALYLCASSLVGENYGYTFGSGTRLTVV.